This passage covers 20 T cell receptor beta chains from one sample sequenced in a study of blood T cell repertoires in COVID-19 (dated by TCRdb to the early 2020s). The library was obtained by the immunoSEQ multiplex PCR assay. TCRdb took this table from immuneACCESS and kept in-frame rearrangements with V and J called. Such tables lack part of the clones; where checked against another copy, unresolved V genes explain under half of the gap, and the rest is unexplained. The sample table records some 100,000 clones; about 91% of these occur just once. Clones ranked in the top ten supply around 2% of the sample. Sequencing was carried out using peripheral blood. Source of these receptors: a human donor with active COVID-19. The donor label of this sample is uncertain.

This sequence joins TRBV5-1 and TRBJ2-3, with TRBD2 identical over 8 bases. V lost 0 bases, J lost 6 bases, and 12 bases stayed unmatched. The CDR3 runs 17 residues. CDR1 SGHRS and CDR2 YFSETQ come from the germline V gene. In DNA, the CDR3 is TGCGCCAGCAGCTTGGAGTCGGGACTAGGAAGCGGGGATACGCAGTATTTT. It codes for CASSLESGLGSGDTQYF.

For the CDR3, the DNA is TGCGCCAGCAGCCAGCTCGGCGGGAACTACGAGCAGTACTTC. Encoded protein: CASSQLGGNYEQYF. This rearrangement joins TRBV5-1 to TRBJ2-7, with D perhaps matching TRBD2 (6 bases). V lost 4 bases and J lost 3, with 14 bases in between. Germline V gene lookup returns CDR1 SGHRS and CDR2 YFSETQ. This CDR3 comprises 14 residues.

V and J are TRBV4-3 and TRBJ1-2, with a weak D call TRBD1 (6 bases). Between the trimmed V and J ends, which lost 4 bases and 6 bases, there was a span of 12 bases. The CDR3 is 13 residues long. The germline gives CDR1 LGHNA, CDR2 YSLEER. The CDR3 coding sequence is TGCGCCAGCAGCCCGGACAGACAAGATGGCTACACCTTC. It is translated as CASSPDRQDGYTF.

This chain uses TRBV13 with TRBJ2-2; D perhaps matches TRBD2 (7 bases). The germline V gene encodes CDR1 PRHDT and CDR2 FYEKMQ (reference sequence). The CDR3 consists of 17 residues. Between the trimmed V and J ends, which lost 6 bases and 4 bases, there was a span of 21 bases. CDR3 coding DNA: TGTGCCAGCAGAGGGGCCCTGGGCGGGGGCCCCACCGGGGAGCTGTTTTTT. It encodes CASRGALGGGPTGELFF.

This clone came up a few times. The gene calls are TRBV20-1 and TRBJ2-1; possibly TRBD1 for D (5 bases). The CDR3 length is 11 residues. Germline V CDR1 and CDR2: DFQATT, SNEGSKA (reference sequence). V was shortened by 4 bases and J by 7 bases, with 8 bases between the two germline ends. The CDR3 nucleotides read TGCAGTGCTACTAGGGGAAATGAGCAGTTCTTC. Translation: CSATRGNEQFF.

V and J are TRBV29-1 and TRBJ2-1, with 9 bases identical to TRBD1. Trimming took 3 bases from V and 6 from J; bases not matched to a gene: 6. The germline gives CDR1 SQVTM, CDR2 ANQGSEA. The length of the CDR3 is 14 residues. Here the CDR3 DNA reads TGCAGCGTTGAGGGGGGGACAGGGATCAATGAGCAGTTCTTC. Protein sequence: CSVEGGTGINEQFF.

The V and J genes are TRBV27 and TRBJ2-7; 8 bases match TRBD1. The CDR3 length is 14 residues. Germline V gene sequence: CDR1 MNHEY, CDR2 SMNVEV (reference sequence). The J segment lost 3 bases and the V segment lost 7 bases, leaving 8 bases of the junction unmatched. The CDR3 loop reads CASKNYRGSYEQYF. The CDR3 DNA is TGTGCCAGCAAAAATTACAGGGGGAGCTACGAGCAGTACTTC.

The chain carries TRBV1 and TRBJ2-3; the table's D gene call, TRBD2, was not cross checked with the DNA. TRBV1 corresponds to a pseudogene. The CDR3 covers 18 residues. The CDR3 DNA reads TGCACCAGCAGCCCGGGACTAGCGGGGGGGCTGGTGTGTAATACGCAGTATTTT. This encodes CTSSPGLAGGLVCNTQYF.

The count of this clone is one. The chain has TRBV11-3 and TRBJ2-2, with 8 bases aligning to TRBD1. Germline trimming cut 5 bases from V and 7 bases from J; bases unmatched to any gene: 3. From germline, CDR1 is SGHNT and CDR2 YENEEA. This CDR3 contains 13 residues. The CDR3 DNA sequence: TGTGCCAGCAGCCCCGGACAGGGCGGGGAGCTGTTTTTT. It encodes CASSPGQGGELFF.

This sequence joins TRBV18 and TRBJ2-1, with TRBD2 matching over 10 bases. The V segment lost 3 bases and the J segment 6 bases; nucleotides outside the gene matches: 5. The CDR3 length is 15 residues. Germline lookup yields CDR1 KGHSH and CDR2 LQKENI. The CDR3 bases are TGTGCCAGCTCACCGGGAGCGGGGGGGCGCAATGAGCAGTTCTTC. Encoded protein: CASSPGAGGRNEQFF.

The V and J genes are TRBV3-1 (or the pseudogene TRBV3-2) and TRBJ1-4; D uncertain. This CDR3 has 14 amino acids. Germline CDR1 LGHDT, CDR2 YNNKEL (reference sequence). The V and J ends lost 3 bases and 0 bases respectively, with 5 bases between them. The CDR3 nucleotides read TGTGCCAGCAGCCACGGGTCAACTAATGAAAAACTGTTTTTT. This translates into CASSHGSTNEKLFF.

V gene TRBV6-2 or TRBV6-3 combines with J gene TRBJ2-5; 11 bases fit TRBD1. V lost 6 bases, J lost 4 bases, and 10 bases stayed unmatched. The germline CDR1 and CDR2 sequences are MNHEY and SVGEGT. The CDR3 sequence is 16 residues long. CDR3 bases: TGTGCCAGCAGCGAACACCGGGACAGGGGGAGAGAGACCCAGTACTTC. It translates to CASSEHRDRGRETQYF.

The chain combines TRBV2 with TRBJ1-1; no clear D gene. V lost 4 bases to trimming and J lost 0 bases, with 9 bases between them. The CDR3 extends over 14 amino acids. CDR1 is SNHLY and CDR2 is FYNNEI in the germline V gene. The CDR3: CASSVNLMNTEAFF. In nucleotides, the CDR3 is TGTGCCAGCAGTGTAAACTTAATGAACACTGAAGCTTTCTTT.

The rearrangement joins TRBV28 to TRBJ2-7; tentative D call: TRBD1 (7 bases). The CDR3 is 12 residues long. The germline V gene encodes CDR1 MDHEN and CDR2 SYDVKM. Trimming removed 8 bases at V and 12 bases at J, with 20 bases between. The CDR3 DNA reads TGTGCCAGCTTCAATCCCGGAGGGACAGTGTACTTC. It translates to CASFNPGGTVYF.

The genes are TRBV28 and TRBJ1-1; no definite D call. Germline lookup yields CDR1 MDHEN and CDR2 SYDVKM. V lost 2 bases and J lost 6, with 4 bases in between. CDR3 length: 11 residues. CDR3 bases: TGTGCCAGCAGTTTAGGAGCTGAAGCTTTCTTT. It yields the protein CASSLGAEAFF.

The V and J genes are TRBV2 and TRBJ1-6; D gene unclear. This CDR3 is 12 amino acids long. V dropped 6 bases and J dropped 14 bases, with 14 bases sitting between them. Germline V gene data show CDR1 as SNHLY and CDR2 as FYNNEI. CDR3 protein: CASSEDGESLHF. The CDR3 coding sequence is TGTGCCAGCAGCGAGGACGGGGAATCCCTCCACTTT.

The CDR3 loop is CASSSTSDRGQGEQYF. CDR3 DNA: TGCGCCAGCAGCTCAACTTCCGACAGGGGGCAAGGCGAGCAGTACTTC. The V and J genes are TRBV5-1 and TRBJ2-7; 10 nucleotides align to TRBD1. This CDR3 spans 16 amino acids. Trimming at V came to 3 bases and at J to 6 bases, leaving 12 bases not matched to a gene. The germline gives CDR1 SGHRS, CDR2 YFSETQ.

CDR3 in DNA: TGTGCCAGCAGAACCGGGACTAGCGGGGGGGCGAGCACCGGGGAGCTGTTTTTT. It yields the protein CASRTGTSGGASTGELFF. The chain links TRBV7-6 to TRBJ2-2; TRBD2 agrees at 16 bases. Per the germline V gene, CDR1 is SGHVS and CDR2 is FNYEAQ. The CDR3 runs 18 residues. V lost 6 bases to trimming and J lost 4 bases; unmatched junction nucleotides: 8.

The V and J genes are TRBV5-6 and TRBJ2-3, with TRBD2 matching over 12 bases. The CDR3 loop spans 17 amino acids. Germline loops: CDR1 SGHDT, CDR2 YYEEEE. With 2 bases clipped from V and 3 bases from J, the junction kept 7 bases outside the gene matches. The CDR3 nucleotides are TGTGCCAGCAGCTTTTGGGTACTAGCGGGGGGAACAGATACGCAGTATTTT. Translated: CASSFWVLAGGTDTQYF.

The CDR3 region has the DNA TGTGCCAGCAGTGAATTTCTTATGTACGAGCAGTACTTC. Encoded protein: CASSEFLMYEQYF. The rearrangement joins TRBV6-1 to TRBJ2-7; no firm D call. This CDR3 has 13 amino acids. Per the germline V gene, CDR1 is MNHNS and CDR2 is SASEGT. Trimming pared 2 bases from V and 4 bases from J, leaving 9 bases between.